Presented here are 31 T cell receptor beta chains from one specimen sequenced in a study of blood T cells in healthy people across ages. For the second PCR, which ran for about 7 to 11 cycles, a sample-barcoded 5' primer and a J-beta primer mix were used. TCRdb ran MiXCR on the 5' RACE reads and lists one entry per CDR3 protein. The sample lists approximately 700,000 distinct CDR3 sequences, 32% occurring once. The specimen sequenced was blood. The receptor set was obtained from an elderly woman in good health.

On this clonotype itself: A much larger clone sits a single nucleotide away, making a read error possible. The chain recombines TRBV7-2 with TRBJ1-5; D unresolved. Germline V gene lookup returns CDR1 SGHTA and CDR2 FQGNSA. Trimming removed 3 bases at V and 2 bases at J, with 8 bases between. The length of the CDR3 is 14 residues. In DNA, the CDR3 is TGTGCCAGCAGCTTTGGACCCGGCAATCAGCCCCAGCATTTT. It yields the protein CASSFGPGNQPQHF.

This clonotype was detected many times. The gene calls are TRBV5-4 and TRBJ1-2; a possible D gene is TRBD1 (5 bases). The ends were cut back, 4 bases at V and 8 bases at J, with 12 bases in the middle. CDR1 is SGHNT, CDR2 YYREEE, per germline (reference sequence). CDR3 length equals 12 residues. The CDR3 DNA sequence: TGTGCCAGCAGCATAGGGACTCGCGGCTACACCTTC. Its protein product is CASSIGTRGYTF.

Many counts were recorded for this clonotype. This chain connects TRBV5-1 to TRBJ2-7; 7 positions match TRBD1. From germline, CDR1 is SGHRS and CDR2 YFSETQ. V lost 4 bases, J lost 3 bases, and 13 bases stayed unmatched. The CDR3 sequence is 16 residues long. As DNA, the CDR3 is TGCGCCAGCAGCAGGGGAGACAGGGCGATAAACTACGAGCAGTACTTC. Translating it yields CASSRGDRAINYEQYF.

This clonotype was observed once. CDR3 sequence: CASSQPQGLAGGEAQYF. In DNA form, the CDR3 reads TGTGCCAGCAGCCAACCTCAGGGACTAGCGGGGGGGGAGGCCCAGTACTTC. This rearrangement joins TRBV3-1 to TRBJ2-7, with 16 bases aligning to TRBD2. Germline assignment: CDR1 LGHDT and CDR2 YNNKEL (reference sequence). The ends lost 2 bases at V and 10 bases at J; junction bases unmatched: 11. The CDR3 totals 17 residues.

J is TRBJ1-6 and V is TRBV5-1; D remains unclear. The CDR3 spans 13 residues. Germline V CDR1 and CDR2: SGHRS, YFSETQ. Trimming took off 3 bases at V and 9 bases at J, with 10 bases between the two ends. The CDR3 bases are TGCGCCAGCAGCTCTAACCATAGTTCACCCCTCCACTTT. It translates to CASSSNHSSPLHF.

About this clonotype: One end of the junction is discordant with germline, which a read error may explain. The genes are TRBV6-5 and TRBJ2-3; a possible D gene is TRBD2 (5 bases). This CDR3 has 16 amino acids. Germline CDR1 and CDR2: MNHEY and SVGAGI. CDR3 amino acids: CAGSCSAAGVADTQYF. In DNA, the CDR3 is TGTGCCGGCAGTTGCTCAGCGGCGGGCGTGGCAGATACGCAGTATTTT.

This clonotype was counted ten times or more. The genes are TRBV6-6 and TRBJ2-5; no reliable D call. Trimming cost V 0 bases and J 2 bases, with 13 bases left between them. There are 16 residues in the CDR3. Germline lookup yields CDR1 MNHNY and CDR2 SVGAGI (reference sequence). Here the CDR3 reads CASSYSISIDQETQYF. Here the CDR3 DNA reads TGTGCCAGCAGTTACTCCATCTCGATAGATCAAGAGACCCAGTACTTC.

The rearrangement joins TRBV27 to TRBJ2-3; weak D call: TRBD2 (5 bases). This CDR3 comprises 14 residues. V lost 6 bases and J 3 bases, leaving 13 bases between the germline ends. Germline CDR1 and CDR2: MNHEY and SMNVEV (reference sequence). CDR3 DNA: TGTGCCAGCAGAAGAGGGCTAGCAACAGATACGCAGTATTTT. Protein: CASRRGLATDTQYF.

This clonotype was observed many times. The chain links TRBV20-1 to TRBJ2-7; 7 positions agree with TRBD2. CDR1 DFQATT and CDR2 SNEGSKA come from the germline V gene (reference sequence). The CDR3 runs to 11 residues. The CDR3 spells CSARAGYEQYF. The CDR3 DNA sequence: TGCAGCGCCAGAGCGGGGTACGAGCAGTACTTC.

In its sample, this clonotype was seen once. A read error may explain this, as a much larger clone is one base away. The rearrangement uses TRBV11-1 and TRBJ2-7; D possibly corresponds to TRBD2 (6 bases). Germline V CDR1 and CDR2: SGHAT, FQDESV (reference sequence). V was pared by 6 bases and J by 2 bases, with 17 bases between. CDR3 length: 15 amino acids. CDR3 DNA sequence: TGTGCCAGCAGTCATGCAGGGACTCCCGCCTACGAGCAGTACTTC. The encoded protein is CASSHAGTPAYEQYF.

Remarks on this clonotype: A single base separates this from a much larger clone, so it may be a read error. V and J are TRBV7-7 and TRBJ2-5; D possibly matches TRBD1 or TRBD2 (5 bases each). CDR3 length: 12 amino acids. Trimming took 4 bases from V and 11 from J, leaving 14 bases between them. Germline CDR1 and CDR2: SSHAT and FNYEAQ (reference sequence). CDR3 nucleotides: TGTGCCAGCAGCTCCAGGGACGGTCGGCAGTACTTC. Translation gives CASSSRDGRQYF.

The V and J genes are TRBV7-9 and TRBJ2-7; no clear D gene. V was pared by 5 bases and J by 0 bases, with 14 bases between. Germline V gene sequence: CDR1 SEHNR, CDR2 FQNEAQ (reference sequence). The CDR3 has 15 amino acids. CDR3 sequence (DNA): TGTGCCAGCAGCCCGGGCATGGCTAGCTCCTACGAGCAGTACTTC. Its protein is CASSPGMASSYEQYF.

Concerning this clonotype: This may be a read error, as it is one base from a much larger clone. The J gene is TRBJ2-7, the V gene TRBV2, with 8 nucleotides matching TRBD1. The CDR3 has 13 residues. Germline loops: CDR1 SNHLY, CDR2 FYNNEI. CDR3 sequence (DNA): TGTGCCAGCGCGTTGGGACAGGACTACGAGCGGTACTTC. Translated: CASALGQDYERYF.

This clonotype was recorded many times. The chain recombines TRBV6-5 with TRBJ2-1; 8 bases map to TRBD2. V was pared by 7 bases and J by 12 bases, with 5 bases of the junction left unmatched. Germline CDR1 MNHEY, CDR2 SVGAGI. This CDR3 has 11 amino acids. In DNA form, the CDR3 reads TGTGCCAGCAACTCGGGGGGGACGCAGTTCTTC. This gives the protein CASNSGGTQFF.

This clonotype was found a few times. The V gene is TRBV5-1, the J gene TRBJ2-2; TRBD2 aligns across 8 bases. The ends lost 1 base at V and 8 bases at J; junction bases unmatched: 7. The length of the CDR3 is 15 residues. CDR1 is SGHRS and CDR2 is YFSETQ in the germline V gene. The CDR3 DNA sequence: TGCGCCAGCAGCTTGTCCAGCGGGGGATCGGGGGAGCTGTTTTTT. Its translation: CASSLSSGGSGELFF. The full variable domain, its missing parts supplied by reference TRBV5-1 and TRBJ2-2, is KAGVTQTPRYLIKTRGQQVTLSCSPISGHRSVSWYQQTPGQGLQFLFEYFSETQRNKGNFPGRFSGRQFSNSRSEMNVSTLELGDSALYLCASSLSSGGSGELFFGEGSRLTVL.

Notes on this clonotype: At one boundary the junction diverges from the germline segment, which might be a read error. The CDR3 loop reads CASTLNSGASVLTF. The CDR3 nucleotides read TGTGCCAGCACCCTAAACTCTGGGGCCAGCGTCCTGACTTTC. The V gene is TRBV7-9, the J gene TRBJ2-6; a weak D match, TRBD1 (5 bases). The CDR3 loop spans 14 amino acids. Germline CDR1 and CDR2: SEHNR and FQNEAQ (reference sequence).

This clonotype has at least ten counts. This chain connects TRBV4-3 to TRBJ2-7, with 7 nucleotides matching TRBD1. The J call may be mistaken, given a closer DNA end match to TRBJ2-5. Germline V gene sequence: CDR1 LGHNA, CDR2 YSLEER. The CDR3 sequence is 14 residues long. For the CDR3, the DNA is TGCGCCAGCAGCCAGACAGGGAGATGGGAGACCCAGTACTTC. It translates to CASSQTGRWETQYF.

This clonotype was seen repeatedly, ten times or more. The chain is built from TRBV29-1 and TRBJ1-2, with D perhaps TRBD1 (5 bases). CDR3 length: 14 amino acids. Germline CDR1 is SQVTM and CDR2 is ANQGSEA. Trimming stripped 7 bases from V and 7 bases from J, with 22 bases between. DNA for the CDR3: TGCAGCGCTCGGTCGGGAGGGGAATCGCGTGGCTACACCTTC. Translated: CSARSGGESRGYTF. The variable domain in full, completed from reference TRBV29-1 and TRBJ1-2, reads SAVISQKPSRDICQRGTSLTIQCQVDSQVTMMFWYRQQPGQSLTLIATANQGSEATYESGFVIDKFPISRPNLTFSTLTVSNMSPEDSSIYLCSARSGGESRGYTFGSGTRLTVV.

This clonotype was observed many times. V and J are TRBV20-1 and TRBJ2-3; D not certain. The germline V gene has CDR1 DFQATT and CDR2 SNEGSKA (reference sequence). Trimming removed 1 base at V and 0 bases at J, with 8 bases between. This CDR3 has 14 residues. The CDR3 sequence is CSARGSTSTDTQYF. CDR3 nucleotide sequence: TGCAGTGCTAGAGGTAGCACTAGCACAGATACGCAGTATTTT.

Details on this clonotype: A much larger clone lies a single base off, so this may be a read error. V usage is TRBV7-9 and J usage is TRBJ1-6, with D hard to call. The germline V and J ends were trimmed by 0 bases and 10 bases, with 13 bases remaining between them. The CDR3 runs to 15 residues. Germline CDR1 SEHNR, CDR2 FQNEAQ (reference sequence). The CDR3 nucleotides read TGTGCCAGCAGCTTAGCGGACGAGCAAGGATCACCCCTCCACTTT. The encoded protein is CASSLADEQGSPLHF.

The sample holds many counts of this clonotype. V gene TRBV7-9 combines with J gene TRBJ1-1, with D perhaps TRBD1 (5 bases). The CDR3 extends over 15 amino acids. The V gene's germline CDR1 is SEHNR and CDR2 FQNEAQ (reference sequence). V was trimmed by 5 bases and J by 4 bases, leaving 17 bases between them. The CDR3 nucleotides are TGTGCCAGCAGCAAACCTCGGGGGGTCGGCACTGAAGCTTTCTTT. Its translation is CASSKPRGVGTEAFF.

In regard to this clonotype: A read error may explain this, as a much larger clone is one base away. The V gene is TRBV6-1, the J gene TRBJ2-7; tentatively, D is TRBD1 or TRBD2 (5 bases each). This CDR3 contains 15 residues. The germline V gene encodes CDR1 MNHNS and CDR2 SASEGT. Between the trimmed V and J ends, which lost 10 bases and 1 base, there was a span of 20 bases. This CDR3 is CATLLPGPGSYEQYF. The CDR3 DNA reads as TGTGCCACCTTACTACCGGGACCAGGGTCCTACGAGCAGTACTTC.

As regards this clonotype: A read error may explain this, as a much larger clone is one base away. This chain connects TRBV30 to TRBJ2-1; D is ambiguous. Trimming cost V 1 base and J 6 bases, with 13 bases left between them. The CDR3 covers 14 residues. CDR1 is GTSNPN and CDR2 is SVGIG in the germline V gene (reference sequence). Written as DNA, the CDR3 is TGTGCCTGGAGTGGACTGAGCACCGCCAATGAGCAGTTCTTC. Encoded protein: CAWSGLSTANEQFF.

This clonotype has a count of ten or more. The chain joins TRBV12-3 or TRBV12-4 to TRBJ2-1; 8 nucleotides align to TRBD1. J gave up 4 bases and V 5 bases, and 16 bases lay outside the gene matches. This CDR3 is built from 18 residues. CDR3 coding DNA: TGTGCCAGCAGTCTGAATTTACAGGGGGTATTACATTACAATGAGCAGTTCTTC. Translated: CASSLNLQGVLHYNEQFF.

This clonotype was seen many times. The chain carries TRBV7-9 and TRBJ2-7, with TRBD2 matching over 7 bases. CDR1 is SEHNR and CDR2 is FQNEAQ in the germline V gene (reference sequence). V lost 5 bases, J lost 3 bases, and 7 bases stayed unmatched. The CDR3 totals 14 residues. CDR3 loop: CASSLSSGDYEQYF. The CDR3 nucleotides are TGTGCCAGCAGCCTATCTAGCGGCGACTACGAGCAGTACTTC.

This clonotype was seen many times. The chain joins TRBV5-1 to TRBJ2-7; 10 nucleotides match TRBD1. The CDR3 totals 16 residues. V shed 0 bases, J shed 4 bases, and the junction held 7 bases outside the gene matches. Germline assignment: CDR1 SGHRS and CDR2 YFSETQ. The CDR3 DNA follows: TGCGCCAGCAGCTTGGCATCGGACAGGGGGAATTACGAGCAGTACTTC. It encodes CASSLASDRGNYEQYF.

This clonotype was seen a single time. This sequence may be a read error, since a much larger clone differs from it by one base. The V and J genes are TRBV5-1 and TRBJ2-3; the D gene could be TRBD1 or TRBD2 (5 bases each). With 3 bases removed from V and 7 bases from J, the gap between germline ends came to 27 bases. Germline CDR1 SGHRS, CDR2 YFSETQ. This CDR3 has 18 amino acids. CDR3 bases: TGCGCCAGCAGCTCGCCGACGGCCGGTGGGACGGCCGCTTATACGCAGTATTTT. Protein: CASSSPTAGGTAAYTQYF.

This clonotype was seen repeatedly, ten times or more. V and J are TRBV11-2 and TRBJ2-5; a weak D match, TRBD2 (6 bases). Trimming took 5 bases from V and 5 from J, leaving 18 bases between them. Germline assignment: CDR1 SGHAT and CDR2 FQNNGV. This CDR3 is 15 amino acids long. The CDR3 coding sequence is TGTGCCAGCAGCGTCAGCCGACTAGTTCCCGAGACCCAGTACTTC. Residues: CASSVSRLVPETQYF.

The rearrangement links TRBV15 to TRBJ1-5, with D maybe TRBD2 (7 bases). The J call may be mistaken, given a closer DNA end match to TRBJ2-3. CDR3 size: 15 residues. Per germline, CDR1 LNHNV and CDR2 YYDKDF (reference sequence). CDR3 in DNA: TGTGCCACCAGCCAAGGGGGGGGGCGAGATCCGCCCCAGTATTTT. Protein sequence: CATSQGGGRDPPQYF.

The chain employs TRBV19 and TRBJ2-3; 10 nucleotides match TRBD1. V shed 5 bases and J 3 bases; nucleotides not matched to a gene: 14. CDR3 length: 18 residues. CDR1 is LNHDA, CDR2 SQIVND, per germline (reference sequence). The CDR3 loop reads CASSVDRGIPGVTDTQYF. Written as DNA, the CDR3 is TGTGCCAGTAGTGTGGACAGGGGGATCCCGGGCGTAACAGATACGCAGTATTTT.

A remark on this clonotype: The junction and the germline gene differ at one end; a read error may be behind it. The chain has TRBV29-1 and TRBJ1-2, with 8 bases fitting TRBD1. This CDR3 is 14 amino acids long. Germline CDR1 SQVTM, CDR2 ANQGSEA. CDR3 DNA: TGCAGCGTAGCTGGACAGGGCAGTTTCGATGGCCACACCTTC. This gives the protein CSVAGQGSFDGHTF.